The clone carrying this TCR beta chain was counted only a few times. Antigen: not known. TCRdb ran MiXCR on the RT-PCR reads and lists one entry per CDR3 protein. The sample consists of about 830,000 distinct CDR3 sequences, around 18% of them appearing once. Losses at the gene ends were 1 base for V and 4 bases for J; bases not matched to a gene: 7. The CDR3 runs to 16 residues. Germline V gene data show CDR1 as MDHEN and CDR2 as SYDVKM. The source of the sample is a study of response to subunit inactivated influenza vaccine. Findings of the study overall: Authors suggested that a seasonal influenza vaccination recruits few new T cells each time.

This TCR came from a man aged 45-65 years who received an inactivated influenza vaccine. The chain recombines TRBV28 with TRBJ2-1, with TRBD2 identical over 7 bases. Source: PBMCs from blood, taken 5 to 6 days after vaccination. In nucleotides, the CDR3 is TGTGCCAGCAGTTTATATGCGGGAGCGTCATACAATGAGCAGTTCTTC. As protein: CASSLYAGASYNEQFF.